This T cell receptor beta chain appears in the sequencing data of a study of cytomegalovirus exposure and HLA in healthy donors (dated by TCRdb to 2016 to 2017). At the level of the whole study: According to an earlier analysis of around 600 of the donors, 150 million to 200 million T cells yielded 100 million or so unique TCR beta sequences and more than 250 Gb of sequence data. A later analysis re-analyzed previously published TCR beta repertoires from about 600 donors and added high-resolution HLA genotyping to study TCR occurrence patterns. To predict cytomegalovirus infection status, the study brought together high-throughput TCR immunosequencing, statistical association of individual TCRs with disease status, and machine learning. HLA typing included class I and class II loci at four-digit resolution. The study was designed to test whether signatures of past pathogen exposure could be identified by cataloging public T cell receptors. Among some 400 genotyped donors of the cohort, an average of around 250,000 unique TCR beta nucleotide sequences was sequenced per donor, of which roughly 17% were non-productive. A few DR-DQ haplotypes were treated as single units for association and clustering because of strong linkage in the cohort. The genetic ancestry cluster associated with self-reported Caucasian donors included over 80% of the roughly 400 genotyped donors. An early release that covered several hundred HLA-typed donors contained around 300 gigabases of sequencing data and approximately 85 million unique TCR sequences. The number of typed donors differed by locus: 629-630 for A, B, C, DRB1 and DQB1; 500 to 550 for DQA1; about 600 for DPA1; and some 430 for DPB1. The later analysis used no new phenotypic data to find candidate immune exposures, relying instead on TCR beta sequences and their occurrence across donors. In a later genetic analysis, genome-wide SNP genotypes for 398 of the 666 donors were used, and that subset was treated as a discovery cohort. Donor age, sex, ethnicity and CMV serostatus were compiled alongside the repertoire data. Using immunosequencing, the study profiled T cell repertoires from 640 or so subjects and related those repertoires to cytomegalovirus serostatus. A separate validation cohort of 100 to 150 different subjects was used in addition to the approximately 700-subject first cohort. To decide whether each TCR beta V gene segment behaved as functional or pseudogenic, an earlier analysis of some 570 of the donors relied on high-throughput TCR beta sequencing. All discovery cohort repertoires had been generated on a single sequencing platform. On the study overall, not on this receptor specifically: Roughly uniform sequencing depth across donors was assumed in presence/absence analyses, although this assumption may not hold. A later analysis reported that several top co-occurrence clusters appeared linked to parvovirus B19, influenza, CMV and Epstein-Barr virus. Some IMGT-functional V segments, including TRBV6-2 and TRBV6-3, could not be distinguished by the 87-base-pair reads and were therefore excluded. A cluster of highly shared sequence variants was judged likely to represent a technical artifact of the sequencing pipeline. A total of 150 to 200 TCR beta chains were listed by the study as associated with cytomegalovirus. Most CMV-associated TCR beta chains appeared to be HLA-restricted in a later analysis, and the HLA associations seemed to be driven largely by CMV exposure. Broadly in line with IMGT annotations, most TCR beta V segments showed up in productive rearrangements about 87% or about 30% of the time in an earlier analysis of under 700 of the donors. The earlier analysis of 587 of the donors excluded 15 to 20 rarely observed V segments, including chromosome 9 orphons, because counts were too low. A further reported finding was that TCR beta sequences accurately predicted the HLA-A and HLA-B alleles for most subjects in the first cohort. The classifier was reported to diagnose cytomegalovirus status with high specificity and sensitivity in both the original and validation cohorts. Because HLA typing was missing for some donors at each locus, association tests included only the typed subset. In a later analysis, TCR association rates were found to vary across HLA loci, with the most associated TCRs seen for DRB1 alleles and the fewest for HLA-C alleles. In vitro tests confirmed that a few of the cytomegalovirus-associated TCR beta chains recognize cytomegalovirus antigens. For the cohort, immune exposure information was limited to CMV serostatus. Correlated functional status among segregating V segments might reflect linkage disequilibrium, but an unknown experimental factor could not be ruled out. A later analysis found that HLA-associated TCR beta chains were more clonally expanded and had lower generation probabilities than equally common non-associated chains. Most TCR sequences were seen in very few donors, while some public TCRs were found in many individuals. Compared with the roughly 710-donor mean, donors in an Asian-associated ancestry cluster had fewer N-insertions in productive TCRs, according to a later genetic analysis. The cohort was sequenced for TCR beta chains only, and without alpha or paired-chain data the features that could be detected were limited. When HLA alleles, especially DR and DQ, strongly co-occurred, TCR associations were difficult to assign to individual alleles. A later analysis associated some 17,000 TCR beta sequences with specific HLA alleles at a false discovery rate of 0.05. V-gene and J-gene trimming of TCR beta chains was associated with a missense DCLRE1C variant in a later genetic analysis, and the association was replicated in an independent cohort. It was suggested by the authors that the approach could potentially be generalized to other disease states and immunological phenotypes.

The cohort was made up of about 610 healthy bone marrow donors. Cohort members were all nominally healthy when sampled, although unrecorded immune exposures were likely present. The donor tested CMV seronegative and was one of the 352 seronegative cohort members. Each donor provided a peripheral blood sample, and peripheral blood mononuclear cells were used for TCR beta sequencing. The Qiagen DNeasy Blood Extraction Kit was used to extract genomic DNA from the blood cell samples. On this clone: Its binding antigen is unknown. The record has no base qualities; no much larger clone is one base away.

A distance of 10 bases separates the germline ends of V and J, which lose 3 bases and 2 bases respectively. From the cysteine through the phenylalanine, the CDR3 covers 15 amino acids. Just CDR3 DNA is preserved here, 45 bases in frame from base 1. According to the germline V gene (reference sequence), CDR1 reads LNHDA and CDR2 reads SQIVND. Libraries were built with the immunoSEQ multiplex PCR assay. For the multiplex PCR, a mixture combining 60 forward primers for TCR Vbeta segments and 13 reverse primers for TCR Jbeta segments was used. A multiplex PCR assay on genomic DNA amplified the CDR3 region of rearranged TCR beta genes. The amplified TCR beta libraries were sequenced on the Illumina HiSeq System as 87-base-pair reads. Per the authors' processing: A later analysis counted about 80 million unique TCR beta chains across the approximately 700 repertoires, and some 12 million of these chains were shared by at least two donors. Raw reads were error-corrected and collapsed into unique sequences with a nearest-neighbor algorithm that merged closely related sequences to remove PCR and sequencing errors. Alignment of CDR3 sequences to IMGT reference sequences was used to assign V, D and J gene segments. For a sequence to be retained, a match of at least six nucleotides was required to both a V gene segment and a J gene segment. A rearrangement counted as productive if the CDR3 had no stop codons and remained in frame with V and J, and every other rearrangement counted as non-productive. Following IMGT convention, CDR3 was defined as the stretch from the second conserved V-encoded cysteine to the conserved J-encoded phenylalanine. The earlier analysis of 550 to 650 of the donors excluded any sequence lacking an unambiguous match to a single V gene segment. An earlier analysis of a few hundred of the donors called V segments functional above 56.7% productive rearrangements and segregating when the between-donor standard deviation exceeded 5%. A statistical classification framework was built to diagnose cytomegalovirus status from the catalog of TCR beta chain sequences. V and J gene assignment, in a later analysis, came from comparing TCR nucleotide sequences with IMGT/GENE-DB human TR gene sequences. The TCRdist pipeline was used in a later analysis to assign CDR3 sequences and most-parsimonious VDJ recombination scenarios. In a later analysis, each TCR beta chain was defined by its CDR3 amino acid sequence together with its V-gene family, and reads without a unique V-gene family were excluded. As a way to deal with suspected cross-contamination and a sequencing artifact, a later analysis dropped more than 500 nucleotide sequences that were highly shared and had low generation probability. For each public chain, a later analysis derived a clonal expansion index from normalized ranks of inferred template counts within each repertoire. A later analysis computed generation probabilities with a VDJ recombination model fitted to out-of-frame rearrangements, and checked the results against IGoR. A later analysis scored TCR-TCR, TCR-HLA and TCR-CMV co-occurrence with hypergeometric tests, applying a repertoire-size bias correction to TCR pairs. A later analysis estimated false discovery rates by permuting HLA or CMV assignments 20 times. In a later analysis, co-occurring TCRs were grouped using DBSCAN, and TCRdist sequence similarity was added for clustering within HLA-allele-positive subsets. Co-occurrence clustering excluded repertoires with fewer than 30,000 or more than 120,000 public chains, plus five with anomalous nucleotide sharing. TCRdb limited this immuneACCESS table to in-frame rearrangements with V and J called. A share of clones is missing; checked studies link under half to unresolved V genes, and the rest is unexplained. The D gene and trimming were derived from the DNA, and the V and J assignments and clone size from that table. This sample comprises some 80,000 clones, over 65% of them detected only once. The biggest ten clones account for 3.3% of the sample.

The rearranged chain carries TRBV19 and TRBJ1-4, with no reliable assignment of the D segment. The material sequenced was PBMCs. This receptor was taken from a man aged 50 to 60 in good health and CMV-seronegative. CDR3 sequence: CASSIRGSTNEKLFF. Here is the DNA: TGTGCCAGTAGTATCCGGGGTAGTACTAATGAAAAACTGTTTTTT. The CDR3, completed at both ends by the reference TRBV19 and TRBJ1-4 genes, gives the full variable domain DGGITQSPKYLFRKEGQNVTLSCEQNLNHDAMYWYRQDPGQGLRLIYYSQIVNDFQKGDIAEGYSVSREKKESFPLTVTSAQKNPTAFYLCASSIRGSTNEKLFFGSGTQLSVL.